This record concerns one T cell receptor (beta chain) sequence. The target antigen is unknown. These data belong to a study of T cell clonotyping in hematopoietic cell transplantation. Broader study findings: Broader posttransplant TCR repertoire diversity was predicted by graft donor and pretransplant recipient Inverse Simpson Index values. Few recipient clonotypes overlapped donors; over 95% were de novo at given depth. No sorting was done, leaving CD4 and CD8 contributions mixed.

The protocol was immunoSEQ multiplex PCR, while the TCRdb copy is restricted to in-frame clones and leaves out a portion. The sample carries under 5,000 clones, roughly 88% recorded once. The germline V gene has CDR1 SGHRS and CDR2 YFSETQ. The CDR3 spans 13 residues. V lost 0 bases and J 5 bases, leaving 8 bases between the germline ends. The sample taken for sequencing was peripheral blood mononuclear cells. The clonotype was recovered from a man aged 40-49 years in good health. Some clones in this sample may be carry-over from other donors' samples. The chain recombines TRBV5-1 with TRBJ1-1; D uncertain. CDR3 DNA: TGCGCCAGCAGCTTGGAGGTTACGACTGAAGCTTTCTTT. This translates into CASSLEVTTEAFF.